This TCR beta chain was captured by sequencing in a study of blood T cell repertoires in COVID-19. Germline loops: CDR1 SNHLY, CDR2 FYNNEI. The CDR3 runs to 13 residues. With 7 bases removed from V and 0 bases from J, the gap between germline ends came to 7 bases. Repertoires were generated with immunoSEQ multiplex PCR, while TCRdb's copy carries only in-frame clones and drops some. The sample holds over 200,000 clones, approximately 84% seen once. In this sample, this clone turned up once. The sequence derives from a man between 40 and 49 years old with active or convalescent COVID-19. V and J are TRBV2 and TRBJ1-5; D uncertain. Specimen: peripheral blood. For the CDR3, the DNA is TGTGCCAGCACCGGAGATAGCAATCAGCCCCAGCATTTT. This codes for CASTGDSNQPQHF. Complete variable domain (other parts from reference TRBV2 and TRBJ1-5): EPEVTQTPSHQVTQMGQEVILRCVPISNHLYFYWYRQILGQKVEFLVSFYNNEISEKSEIFDDQFSVERPDGSNFTLKIRSTKLEDSAMYFCASTGDSNQPQHFGDGTRLSIL.